One and the same sample provided the 15 T cell receptor beta chains below, sequenced in a study of a mutant IDH1 vaccine in newly diagnosed glioma. Antigens of these TCRs are unknown. Here immunoSEQ multiplex PCR was the method, and the copy in TCRdb shows in-frame clones only, minus some. The data contain about 54,000 clones, around four fifths of them seen just once; the ten biggest clones take up 4.1%. Described time point: week 35, safety follow-up. Doses consisted of 300 ug of mutant IDH1 20-mer peptide each, paired with topical imiquimod. The specimen was PBMCs, collected from a glioma patient whose treatment included an IDH1 peptide vaccine. These receptors were collected from a woman aged 18-29 years with glioma.

This clone was picked up a small number of times. The V call is TRBV19, the J call TRBJ2-2; 7 positions match TRBD1. Germline loops: CDR1 LNHDA, CDR2 SQIVND (reference sequence). V was clipped by 5 bases and J by 5 bases; unmatched bases: 14. The CDR3 spans 17 residues. CDR3 loop: CASSAITGVSATGELFF. The CDR3 DNA follows: TGTGCCAGTAGTGCAATAACAGGGGTTTCTGCGACCGGGGAGCTGTTTTTT.

This rearrangement joins TRBV19 to TRBJ1-2, with 10 positions matching TRBD1. CDR1 LNHDA and CDR2 SQIVND come from the germline V gene (reference sequence). This CDR3 has 17 amino acids. V trimming: 6 bases; J trimming: 2 bases; junction bases outside the gene matches: 12. The CDR3 reads CASRGTRTGGSNYGYTF. CDR3 sequence (DNA): TGTGCCAGTAGGGGAACACGGACAGGGGGTTCCAACTATGGCTACACCTTC.

The genes are TRBV10-2 and TRBJ1-1; 10 positions agree with TRBD1. The CDR3 consists of 14 residues. CDR1 is WSHSY and CDR2 is SAAADI in the germline V gene. V lost 9 bases to trimming and J lost 4 bases; unmatched junction nucleotides: 8. CDR3 in amino acids: CASQPGQGITEAFF. In DNA form, the CDR3 reads TGCGCCAGTCAACCGGGACAGGGGATCACTGAAGCTTTCTTT.

The chain recombines TRBV9 with TRBJ1-2; 8 bases are a match to TRBD1. Germline-derived CDR1 and CDR2 are SGDLS and YYNGEE. CDR3 length equals 16 residues. Trimming at V came to 3 bases and at J to 6 bases, leaving 13 bases not matched to a gene. The CDR3 bases are TGTGCCAGCAGCGCGGAAGGTGGGACAGGCGGGAATGGCTACACCTTC. It translates to CASSAEGGTGGNGYTF.

The J gene is TRBJ2-5, the V gene TRBV9; unclear D gene. Trimming took off 3 bases at V and 8 bases at J, with 5 bases between the two ends. There are 10 residues in the CDR3. CDR1 is SGDLS and CDR2 is YYNGEE in the germline V gene. CDR3: CASSGSTQYF. CDR3 coding DNA: TGTGCCAGCAGCGGGTCCACCCAGTACTTC. The variable domain in full, completed from reference TRBV9 and TRBJ2-5, reads DSGVTQTPKHLITATGQRVTLRCSPRSGDLSVYWYQQSLDQGLQFLIQYYNGEERAKGNILERFSAQQFPDLHSELNLSSLELGDSALYFCASSGSTQYFGPGTRLLVL.

This chain links TRBV7-8 with TRBJ1-2, with 9 nucleotides matching TRBD1. CDR3 length equals 15 residues. Trimming removed 2 bases from V and 7 bases from J; junction bases left unmatched: 8. Germline V lookup: CDR1 SGHVS, CDR2 FQNEAQ. The chain's CDR3 is CASSLSSGQGTGYTF. CDR3 nucleotides: TGTGCCAGCAGCTTAAGTTCGGGACAGGGCACTGGCTACACCTTC.

This chain links TRBV6-5 with TRBJ1-6; unclear D gene. The ends were cut back, 5 bases at V and 8 bases at J, with 13 bases in the middle. CDR1 and CDR2 from the germline V gene are MNHEY and SVGAGI. This CDR3 has 14 amino acids. CDR3 protein: CASSADLGYSPLHF. CDR3 coding DNA: TGTGCCAGCAGTGCCGACCTGGGGTATTCACCCCTCCACTTT.

The chain is built from TRBV21-1 and TRBJ1-1; TRBD1, as called in the table, went unchecked against the DNA. TRBV21-1 is flagged as a pseudogene. This CDR3 spans 16 amino acids. In DNA form, the CDR3 reads TGTGCCAGCAGCAAAGATGGGCAGTTCAAGAACACTGAAGCTTTCTTT. It specifies CASSKDGQFKNTEAFF.

The genes are TRBV12-5 and TRBJ2-1; 11 bases match TRBD2. The germline V gene encodes CDR1 LGHNT and CDR2 FRNRAP. V shed 6 bases, J shed 9 bases, and the junction held 10 bases outside the gene matches. The length of the CDR3 is 15 residues. In nucleotides, the CDR3 is TGTGCTAGTGGATTTAGCGGGGGGGCTTATGGTGAGCAGTTCTTC. It specifies CASGFSGGAYGEQFF.

The V and J genes are TRBV4-3 and TRBJ2-3; TRBD2 matches at 12 bases. This CDR3 contains 18 residues. The V segment lost 0 bases and the J segment 2 bases; nucleotides outside the gene matches: 6. Germline CDR1 is LGHNA and CDR2 is YSLEER. CDR3 sequence reads: CASSQDLAGGYPTDTQYF. Here the CDR3 DNA reads TGCGCCAGCAGCCAAGACCTAGCGGGGGGGTATCCCACAGATACGCAGTATTTT.

The J gene is TRBJ2-7, the V gene TRBV30, with TRBD2 matching over 7 bases. Germline V lookup: CDR1 GTSNPN, CDR2 SVGIG (reference sequence). V trimming: 3 bases; J trimming: 2 bases; junction bases outside the gene matches: 4. This CDR3 is 13 amino acids long. CDR3 residues: CAWRSSGAYEQYF. The CDR3 nucleotides are TGTGCCTGGAGGTCTAGCGGAGCCTACGAGCAGTACTTC.

The V call is TRBV6-5, the J call TRBJ2-2; TRBD2 matches 8 bases. Germline V gene lookup returns CDR1 MNHEY and CDR2 SVGAGI. The ends lost 5 bases at V and 7 bases at J; junction bases unmatched: 3. The CDR3 spans 13 residues. CDR3 bases: TGTGCCAGCAGTCGGGGGGGCTTCGGGGAGCTGTTTTTT. It translates to CASSRGGFGELFF.

This sequence joins TRBV6-5 and TRBJ1-3, with D unresolved. V lost 2 bases and J 2 bases, leaving 10 bases between the germline ends. The CDR3 extends over 15 amino acids. Per the germline V gene, CDR1 is MNHEY and CDR2 is SVGAGI. CDR3 bases: TGTGCCAGCAGTTACCAGGCCCGGGCTGGAAACACCATATATTTT. Protein: CASSYQARAGNTIYF.

The chain joins TRBV29-1 to TRBJ2-3; TRBD2 aligns across 8 bases. Trimming at V came to 7 bases and at J to 1 base, leaving 4 bases not matched to a gene. The CDR3 runs 13 residues. Germline-derived CDR1 and CDR2 are SQVTM and ANQGSEA. CDR3 in amino acids: CSGLSGGTDTQYF. The CDR3 DNA is TGCAGCGGCCTTAGCGGGGGCACAGATACGCAGTATTTT.

This chain joins TRBV7-3 and TRBJ2-2, with 12 bases aligning to TRBD2. CDR1 is SGHTA, CDR2 FQGTGA, per germline. The V gene end was trimmed by 5 bases and the J gene end by 4 bases; junction bases not matched to a gene: 5. CDR3 length equals 16 residues. The chain's CDR3 is CASSPPGLAGTGELFF. The CDR3 nucleotides read TGTGCCAGCAGCCCCCCGGGACTAGCGGGCACCGGGGAGCTGTTTTTT.